This T cell receptor (beta chain) was identified during a study of post-analysis software for immune sequencing data. Study-level findings and limits: Comparison of patients with controls showed roughly five TRBV segments more frequent in patients, TRBV5-6, TRBV5-1 and TRBV20-1 among them.

Germline CDR1 reads MGHRA; CDR2 reads YSYEKL. The CDR3 consists of 18 residues. V gave up 0 bases and J gave up 5 bases, with 22 bases separating them. This clonotype was seen once. Antigen: not known. Presence of unique molecular identifiers characterized the TCR beta cDNA libraries. With about 0.95 to 10 million T cells as the source, 500,000 to 650,000 cDNA molecules resulted. TCRdb reprocessed the PCR reads via MiXCR and lists one record per CDR3 protein. Among about 460,000 distinct CDR3 sequences, 45% were seen once, and the ten largest hold 9.5% to 13%. Material for sequencing was blood. The sequence was collected from a girl aged 5-17 years with multiple sclerosis. The chain couples TRBV4-1 to TRBJ2-5; perhaps TRBD1 as D (6 bases). The CDR3: CASSQEWLDSNLHETQYF. CDR3 nucleotide sequence: TGCGCCAGCAGCCAAGAGTGGCTGGACAGCAATTTACATGAGACCCAGTACTTC.